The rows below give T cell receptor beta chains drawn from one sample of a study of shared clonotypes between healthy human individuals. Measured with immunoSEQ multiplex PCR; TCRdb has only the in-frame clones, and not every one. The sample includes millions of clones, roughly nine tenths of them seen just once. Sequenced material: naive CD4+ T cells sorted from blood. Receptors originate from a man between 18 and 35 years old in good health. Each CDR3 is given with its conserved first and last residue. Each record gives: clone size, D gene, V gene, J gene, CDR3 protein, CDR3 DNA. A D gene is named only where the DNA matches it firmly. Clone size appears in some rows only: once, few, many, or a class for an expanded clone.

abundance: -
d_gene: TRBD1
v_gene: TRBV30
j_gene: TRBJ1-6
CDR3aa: CAWSQPGQGDSPLHF
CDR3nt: TGTGCCTGGAGTCAACCGGGACAGGGGGATTCACCCCTCCACTTT

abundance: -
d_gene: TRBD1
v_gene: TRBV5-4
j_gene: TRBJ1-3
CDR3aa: CASSSQGAGNTIYF
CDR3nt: TGTGCCAGCAGCTCACAGGGGGCTGGGAACACCATATATTTT

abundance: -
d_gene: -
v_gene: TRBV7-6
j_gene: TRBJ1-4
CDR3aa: CASSLRSGVVNEKLFF
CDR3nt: TGTGCCAGCAGCTTACGGTCAGGGGTTGTTAATGAAAAACTGTTTTTT

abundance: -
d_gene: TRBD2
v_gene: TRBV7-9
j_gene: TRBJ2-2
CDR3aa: CASSLGSGSDTGELFF
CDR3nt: TGTGCCAGCAGCTTGGGTAGCGGGAGTGACACCGGGGAGCTGTTTTTT

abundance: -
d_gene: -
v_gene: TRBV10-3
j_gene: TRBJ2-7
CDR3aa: CAISTAGKRPYEQYF
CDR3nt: TGTGCCATCAGTACCGCAGGGAAGCGACCCTACGAGCAGTACTTC

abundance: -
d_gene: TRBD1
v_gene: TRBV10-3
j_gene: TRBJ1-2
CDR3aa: CAISEGGASGYTF
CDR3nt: TGTGCCATCAGCGAAGGGGGCGCGAGTGGCTACACCTTC

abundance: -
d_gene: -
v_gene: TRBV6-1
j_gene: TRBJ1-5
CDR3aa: CASKSGGPNQPQHF
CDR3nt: TGTGCCAGCAAAAGTGGAGGCCCCAATCAGCCCCAGCATTTT

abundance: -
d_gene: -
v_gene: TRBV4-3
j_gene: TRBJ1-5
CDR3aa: CASSQDFGDQPQHF
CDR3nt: TGCGCCAGCAGCCAAGATTTCGGGGATCAGCCCCAGCATTTT

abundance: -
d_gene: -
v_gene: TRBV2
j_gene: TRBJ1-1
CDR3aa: CASSTWVQNTEAFF
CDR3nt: TGTGCCAGCAGCACCTGGGTGCAGAACACTGAAGCTTTCTTT

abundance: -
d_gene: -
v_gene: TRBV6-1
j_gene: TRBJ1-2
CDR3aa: CASSEAGRGYGYTF
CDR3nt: TGTGCCAGCAGTGAAGCCGGCAGGGGATATGGCTACACCTTC

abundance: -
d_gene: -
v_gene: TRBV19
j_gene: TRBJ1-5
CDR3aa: CASSIEGVVQPQHF
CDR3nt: TGTGCCAGTAGTATTGAGGGGGTTGTTCAGCCCCAGCATTTT

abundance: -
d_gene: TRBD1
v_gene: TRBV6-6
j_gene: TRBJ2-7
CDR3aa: CASRGTGGSYEQYF
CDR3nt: TGTGCCAGCAGGGGGACAGGGGGCTCTTACGAGCAGTACTTC

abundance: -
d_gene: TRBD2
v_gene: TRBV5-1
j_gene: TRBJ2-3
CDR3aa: CASSLGRAGDTQYF
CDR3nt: TGCGCCAGCAGCTTAGGGAGGGCGGGAGATACGCAGTATTTT

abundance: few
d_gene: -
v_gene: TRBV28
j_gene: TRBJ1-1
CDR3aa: CASSQDTNTEAFF
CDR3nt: TGTGCCAGCAGTCAAGACACGAACACTGAAGCTTTCTTT

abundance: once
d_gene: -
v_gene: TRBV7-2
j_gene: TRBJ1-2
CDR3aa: CASSAQQANGYTF
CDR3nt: TGTGCCAGCAGCGCGCAACAAGCCAATGGCTACACCTTC

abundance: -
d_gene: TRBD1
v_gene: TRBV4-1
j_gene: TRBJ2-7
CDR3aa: CASSRQTGGRNEQYF
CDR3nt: TGCGCCAGCAGCCGACAGACAGGGGGCCGAAACGAGCAGTACTTC

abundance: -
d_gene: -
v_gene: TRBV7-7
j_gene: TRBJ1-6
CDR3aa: CASSLAPTYNSPLHF
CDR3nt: TGTGCTAGCAGCTTAGCTCCAACCTATAATTCACCCCTCCACTTT

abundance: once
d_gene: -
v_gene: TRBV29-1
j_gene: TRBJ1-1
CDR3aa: CSVEDWVGSKGAFF
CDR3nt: TGCAGCGTTGAAGATTGGGTAGGTTCTAAGGGAGCTTTCTTT

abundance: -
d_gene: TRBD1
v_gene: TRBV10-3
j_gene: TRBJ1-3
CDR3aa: CAIRGPGQGEYTIYF
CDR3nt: TGTGCCATCAGGGGACCGGGACAGGGGGAGTACACCATATATTTT

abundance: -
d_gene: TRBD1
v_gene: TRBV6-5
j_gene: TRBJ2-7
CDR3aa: CASSYGQGGYEQYF
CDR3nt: TGTGCCAGCAGTTACGGACAGGGGGGCTACGAGCAGTACTTC

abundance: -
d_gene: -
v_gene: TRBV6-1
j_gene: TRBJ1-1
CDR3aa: CASSEWTLGTEAFF
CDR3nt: TGTGCCAGCAGTGAATGGACACTGGGGACTGAAGCTTTCTTT

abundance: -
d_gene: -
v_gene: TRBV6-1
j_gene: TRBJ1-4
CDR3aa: CASTPLNGNEKLFF
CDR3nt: TGTGCCAGCACCCCCCTGAATGGTAATGAAAAACTGTTTTTT

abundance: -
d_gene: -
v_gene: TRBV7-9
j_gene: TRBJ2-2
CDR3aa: CASSLRRDANTGELFF
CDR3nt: TGTGCCAGCAGCTTAAGGCGGGACGCGAACACCGGGGAGCTGTTTTTT

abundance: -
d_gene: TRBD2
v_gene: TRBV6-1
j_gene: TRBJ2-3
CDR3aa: CATQGLAGTTDTQYF
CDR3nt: TGTGCCACCCAGGGGCTAGCGGGGACCACAGATACGCAGTATTTT